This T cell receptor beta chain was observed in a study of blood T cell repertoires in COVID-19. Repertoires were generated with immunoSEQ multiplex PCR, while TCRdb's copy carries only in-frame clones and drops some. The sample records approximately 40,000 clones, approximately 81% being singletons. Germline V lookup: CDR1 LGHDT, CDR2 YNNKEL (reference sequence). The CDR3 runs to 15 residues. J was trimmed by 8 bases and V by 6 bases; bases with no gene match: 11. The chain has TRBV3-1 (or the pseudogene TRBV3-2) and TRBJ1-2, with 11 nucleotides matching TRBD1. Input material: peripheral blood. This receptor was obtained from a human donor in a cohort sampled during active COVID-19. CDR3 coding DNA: TGTGCCAGCAGACTTATTGGACAGGGGGCGGGAGGCTACACCTTC. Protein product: CASRLIGQGAGGYTF.